The 31 T cell receptor beta chains below were found in one sample sequenced in a study of CD8+ T cells in alopecia areata. Following RNA extraction, reverse transcription yielded cDNA that acted as the sequencing template. The repertoire was sequenced with immunoSEQ multiplex PCR; TCRdb's copy has only in-frame clones and lacks some. The table shows around 97,000 clones, with 55% occurring only once. The specimen was CD4+ T cells sorted from blood. The receptors were sampled from a human donor in good health.

The chain is built from TRBV15 and TRBJ1-1; D might be TRBD1 (6 bases). This CDR3 is built from 14 residues. Germline loops: CDR1 LNHNV, CDR2 YYDKDF (reference sequence). Trimming pared 5 bases from V and 1 base from J, leaving 11 bases between. In nucleotides, the CDR3 is TGTGCCACCAGCGGTGACAGGCAGAACACTGAAGCTTTCTTT. Its protein is CATSGDRQNTEAFF.

CDR3: CASSDTGTGSSYNEQFF. The CDR3 DNA reads as TGTGCCAGCAGTGACACTGGGACTGGGAGCTCCTACAATGAGCAGTTCTTC. V and J are TRBV25-1 and TRBJ2-1; D perhaps matches TRBD2 (6 bases). The CDR3 is 17 amino acids. Deletions cut 3 bases from V and 0 bases from J, with 15 bases between. Germline values: CDR1 MGHDK, CDR2 SYGVNS.

Written as DNA, the CDR3 is TGTGCCAGCAGCCAAGATCAGGCCAGGGCTCAGCCCCAGCATTTT. Translated: CASSQDQARAQPQHF. V and J are TRBV4-2 and TRBJ1-5; tentatively, D is TRBD1 (5 bases). Germline CDR1 reads LGHNA; CDR2 reads YNFKEQ. There are 15 residues in the CDR3. Between the trimmed V and J ends, which lost 0 bases and 6 bases, there was a span of 12 bases.

The J gene is TRBJ2-3, the V gene TRBV6-5; D could derive from TRBD1 or TRBD2 (5 bases each). CDR3 length equals 14 residues. With 7 bases removed from V and 2 bases from J, the gap between germline ends came to 13 bases. Germline loops: CDR1 MNHEY, CDR2 SVGAGI. CDR3 sequence: CASNPGATTDTQYF. In nucleotides, the CDR3 is TGTGCCAGCAACCCCGGGGCTACCACAGATACGCAGTATTTT.

The chain joins TRBV28 to TRBJ2-1; 8 bases fit TRBD1. Germline V lookup: CDR1 MDHEN, CDR2 SYDVKM. CDR3 size: 15 residues. The V gene end was trimmed by 3 bases and the J gene end by 7 bases; junction bases not matched to a gene: 8. CDR3: CASSFAQGARNEQFF. DNA of the CDR3: TGTGCCAGCAGTTTCGCCCAGGGGGCTCGGAATGAGCAGTTCTTC.

This clone was seen a few times. The chain recombines TRBV4-1 with TRBJ2-5, with 8 bases lining up with TRBD2. Germline V lookup: CDR1 MGHRA, CDR2 YSYEKL. The CDR3 is 15 amino acids. The V and J ends lost 3 bases and 2 bases, in that order; junction bases with no gene match: 5. The CDR3 DNA is TGCGCCAGCAGCCACGACGGACTAGCACAAGAGACCCAGTACTTC. Residues: CASSHDGLAQETQYF.

This clone was recorded once. The gene calls are TRBV2 and TRBJ1-5; D is unclear. Germline V lookup: CDR1 SNHLY, CDR2 FYNNEI. The CDR3 extends over 13 amino acids. Between the trimmed V and J ends, which lost 4 bases and 6 bases, there was a span of 10 bases. CDR3 region: CASSVPGVQPQHF. Written as DNA, the CDR3 is TGTGCCAGCAGTGTTCCGGGAGTTCAGCCCCAGCATTTT.

The chain joins TRBV6-5 to TRBJ1-4; D may be TRBD1 (5 bases). The V end lost 2 bases, the J end lost 2 bases, and 6 bases lay between the germline ends. The CDR3 is 14 residues long. Germline V gene lookup returns CDR1 MNHEY and CDR2 SVGAGI. DNA for the CDR3: TGTGCCAGCAGTTACCACAGGACTAATGAAAAACTGTTTTTT. Its translation: CASSYHRTNEKLFF.

This clone was counted a few times. The chain couples TRBV28 to TRBJ1-5; 10 nucleotides match TRBD1. Looked up from germline, CDR1 is MDHEN and CDR2 is SYDVKM. V dropped 5 bases and J dropped 3; count of bases not matched to a gene: 10. The length of the CDR3 is 17 residues. DNA for the CDR3: TGTGCCAGCAGTACCCCGGACAGGGGGATTGACAATCAGCCCCAGCATTTT. It encodes CASSTPDRGIDNQPQHF.

This clone has just one count. V usage is TRBV5-1 and J usage is TRBJ2-5; D remains unclear. This CDR3 has 12 amino acids. Per germline, CDR1 SGHRS and CDR2 YFSETQ. The V gene lost 3 bases and the J gene lost 8 bases, with 11 bases spanning the gap. The DNA for the CDR3 is TGCGCCAGCAGCTCCCAGCAGCAAACCCAGTACTTC. Translation gives CASSSQQQTQYF.

This clone was found a few times. The gene calls are TRBV18 and TRBJ1-2; TRBD1 matches at 7 bases. J gave up 8 bases and V 3 bases, and 12 bases lay outside the gene matches. CDR1 is KGHSH and CDR2 is LQKENI in the germline V gene. The CDR3 length is 15 residues. The CDR3 here is CASSPTEGGAGGYTF. The CDR3 DNA reads TGTGCCAGCTCACCTACAGAAGGGGGCGCCGGGGGCTACACCTTC.

The DNA of the CDR3 is TGTGCCAGCGATCCCTGGGGCAGGATCAGCACAGATACGCAGTATTTT. Translating gives CASDPWGRISTDTQYF. The genes are TRBV2 and TRBJ2-3; a weak D match, TRBD1 (5 bases). V shed 8 bases and J shed 0 bases, with 18 bases lying between them. The CDR3 has 16 amino acids. The V gene's germline CDR1 is SNHLY and CDR2 FYNNEI.

The J gene is TRBJ1-1, the V gene TRBV5-1; a weak D match, TRBD1 (5 bases). This CDR3 comprises 14 residues. Trimming shortened V by 4 bases and J by 1 base, and 11 bases separated the two germline ends. From germline, CDR1 is SGHRS and CDR2 YFSETQ. The DNA of the CDR3 is TGCGCCAGCAGCATTGGGACTGCGAACACTGAAGCTTTCTTT. Protein: CASSIGTANTEAFF.

J is TRBJ2-5 and V is TRBV4-1; the D gene could be TRBD1 or TRBD2 (5 bases each). V lost 0 bases to trimming and J lost 1 base, with 9 bases between them. The CDR3 totals 15 residues. Germline V lookup: CDR1 MGHRA, CDR2 YSYEKL. The CDR3 DNA follows: TGCGCCAGCAGCCAAGATAGAGGGACCCAAGAGACCCAGTACTTC. Residues: CASSQDRGTQETQYF.

This chain connects TRBV28 to TRBJ2-1; D is possibly TRBD2 (6 bases). This CDR3 is built from 14 residues. Germline lookup yields CDR1 MDHEN and CDR2 SYDVKM. V lost 8 bases and J lost 0, with 11 bases in between. The CDR3 DNA reads TGTGCCAGCGGGCTAGCGCTCTCCTACAATGAGCAGTTCTTC. Translating gives CASGLALSYNEQFF.

In this sample, this clone turned up a few times. J is TRBJ1-5 and V is TRBV7-2; a weak D match, TRBD1 (6 bases). The germline gives CDR1 SGHTA, CDR2 FQGNSA. This CDR3 has 15 residues. The V end was cut by 3 bases, the J end by 8 bases, with 17 bases between. The CDR3 DNA sequence: TGTGCCAGCAGCTTCTCCACAGGGAGGAATGAGCCCCAGCATTTT. Amino acids: CASSFSTGRNEPQHF.

The chain has TRBV28 and TRBJ2-7, with 8 bases aligning to TRBD2. The junction had 4 bases not matched to a gene; V was cut back by 3 bases and J by 0 bases. The CDR3 extends over 15 amino acids. The germline CDR1 and CDR2 sequences are MDHEN and SYDVKM. CDR3 sequence (DNA): TGTGCCAGCAGTTTGTTCGCGGGGGGCTCCTACGAGCAGTACTTC. This sequence encodes CASSLFAGGSYEQYF.

V usage is TRBV4-2 and J usage is TRBJ2-5, with 14 bases lining up with TRBD2. With V trimmed by 4 bases and J by 3 bases, 7 bases remained unmatched. Germline assignment: CDR1 LGHNA and CDR2 YNFKEQ. This CDR3 contains 17 residues. The CDR3: CASSLRTSGGPEETQYF. CDR3 bases: TGTGCCAGCAGCCTCCGGACTAGCGGGGGGCCCGAAGAGACCCAGTACTTC.

This clone was seen just once. The genes are TRBV6-5 and TRBJ2-7, with 7 positions matching TRBD1. There are 16 residues in the CDR3. After removal of 0 bases from V and 6 bases from J, the junction contained 11 bases not matched to a gene. The germline gives CDR1 MNHEY, CDR2 SVGAGI. CDR3 sequence: CASSYSRATRGLEQYF. The CDR3 nucleotides are TGTGCCAGCAGTTACTCGAGAGCAACAAGGGGGCTCGAGCAGTACTTC.

V is TRBV7-2 and J is TRBJ2-5, with D uncertain. Per germline, CDR1 SGHTA and CDR2 FQGNSA. This CDR3 spans 13 amino acids. Trimming stripped 3 bases from V and 4 bases from J, with 9 bases between. CDR3 in amino acids: CASSLSQVETQYF. CDR3 in DNA: TGTGCCAGCAGCTTGAGTCAGGTAGAGACCCAGTACTTC.

This rearrangement joins TRBV7-2 to TRBJ2-2; 13 nucleotides agree with TRBD2. CDR3 length equals 18 residues. V trimming: 5 bases; J trimming: 1 base; junction bases outside the gene matches: 7. Germline V gene lookup returns CDR1 SGHTA and CDR2 FQGNSA. The DNA of the CDR3 is TGTGCCAGCAGCGAAAAGCGGACTAGCGGGGGGAACACCGGGGAGCTGTTTTTT. This gives the protein CASSEKRTSGGNTGELFF.

The genes are TRBV7-9 and TRBJ2-3; 8 nucleotides align to TRBD2. With 1 base clipped from V and 1 base from J, the junction kept 1 base outside the gene matches. This CDR3 is 15 amino acids long. Germline CDR1 reads SEHNR; CDR2 reads FQNEAQ (reference sequence). In nucleotides, the CDR3 is TGTGCCAGCAGCTTAGAGGGACTAGGCACAGATACGCAGTATTTT. Translation: CASSLEGLGTDTQYF.

This clone showed up just once. This chain links TRBV19 with TRBJ2-7; tentative D call: TRBD2 (5 bases). Germline CDR1 is LNHDA and CDR2 is SQIVND (reference sequence). The CDR3 covers 11 residues. Deletions cut 2 bases from V and 9 bases from J, with 8 bases between. CDR3 in DNA: TGTGCCAGTAGTATACAAGGAGGGCAGTACTTC. As protein: CASSIQGGQYF.

This clone has just a few counts. This rearrangement joins TRBV30 to TRBJ1-2; possible D gene TRBD1, 6 bases. CDR1 GTSNPN and CDR2 SVGIG come from the germline V gene (reference sequence). V lost 2 bases to trimming and J lost 5 bases, with 15 bases between them. The CDR3 is 14 amino acids. CDR3 loop: CAWSFQRDIYGYTF. The CDR3, as DNA: TGTGCCTGGAGTTTTCAAAGGGACATTTATGGCTACACCTTC.

In regard to this clone: Distinct nucleotide sequences in the sample also encode this CDR3. This chain's CDR3 is CASSSDRGRGYTF. CDR3 DNA sequence: TGTGCCAGCAGCTCGGACAGGGGGCGAGGCTACACCTTC. J is TRBJ1-2 and V is TRBV11-2; 11 bases fit TRBD1. V lost 4 bases, J lost 8 bases, and 3 bases stayed unmatched. The CDR3 runs 13 residues. Germline V gene lookup returns CDR1 SGHAT and CDR2 FQNNGV.

This clone appeared once. This chain joins TRBV19 and TRBJ1-2, with D possibly being TRBD1 (5 bases). The V gene lost 5 bases and the J gene lost 4 bases, with 14 bases spanning the gap. CDR1 is LNHDA and CDR2 is SQIVND in the germline V gene (reference sequence). The CDR3 is 14 amino acids. This CDR3 reads CASSRGRDGYGYTF. The DNA of the CDR3 is TGTGCCAGTAGTCGTGGCAGGGATGGCTATGGCTACACCTTC.

The chain employs TRBV25-1 and TRBJ1-6, with no clear D. The ends were cut back, 1 base at V and 9 bases at J, with 16 bases in the middle. In germline, CDR1 is MGHDK, CDR2 SYGVNS. CDR3 length: 16 amino acids. The CDR3 region has the DNA TGTGCCAGCAGTGAATCCCGGGGTTCACTAGGTTCACCCCTCCACTTT. Translating gives CASSESRGSLGSPLHF.

This chain links TRBV20-1 with TRBJ2-7; D is possibly TRBD1 (5 bases). The germline gives CDR1 DFQATT, CDR2 SNEGSKA (reference sequence). The CDR3 consists of 11 residues. V was shortened by 2 bases and J by 5 bases, with 7 bases between the two germline ends. CDR3 in DNA: TGCAGTGCTAGAAAGGGGAACGAGCAGTACTTC. Protein: CSARKGNEQYF.

A word on this clone: Its ends do not fully match the called genes, so a read error is possible. The rearrangement links TRBV29-1 to TRBJ1-2; 9 nucleotides line up with TRBD1. Germline V lookup: CDR1 SQVTM, CDR2 ANQGSEA. The CDR3 has 13 residues. The CDR3 loop is CSVEGTGKYGYTF. The CDR3 DNA follows: TGCAGCGTGGAAGGGACAGGGAAGTATGGCTACACCTTC.

The J gene is TRBJ2-2, the V gene TRBV7-2; D gene ambiguous. V lost 6 bases and J lost 1, with 12 bases in between. Per germline, CDR1 SGHTA and CDR2 FQGNSA. This CDR3 spans 15 amino acids. In DNA, the CDR3 is TGTGCCAGCAGACAAACGGTCTTGAACACCGGGGAGCTGTTTTTT. It codes for CASRQTVLNTGELFF.

The chain combines TRBV27 with TRBJ2-5, with D tentatively TRBD1 or TRBD2 (5 bases each). V was trimmed by 3 bases and J by 5 bases, leaving 10 bases between them. There are 13 residues in the CDR3. CDR1 is MNHEY, CDR2 SMNVEV, per germline (reference sequence). The CDR3 DNA follows: TGTGCCAGCAGTTTCAGGGACGGGGAGACCCAGTACTTC. Translation: CASSFRDGETQYF.